A few counts support the clone carrying this T cell receptor beta chain. These data originate in a study of T-cell memory formation after mild COVID-19. TCRdb independently ran MiXCR on the 5' RACE reads; one entry per CDR3 protein. The data hold 500,000 to 650,000 distinct CDR3 sequences, with 20% to 25% observed a single time. The CDR3 is made up of 15 amino acids. Germline V CDR1 and CDR2: MGHDK, SYGVNS. V lost 3 bases and J lost 4, with 13 bases in between. Sample: PBMCs or a T cell subset sorted from them (not recorded which). The V call is TRBV25-1, the J call TRBJ1-5; tentatively, D is TRBD1 (5 bases). This TCR was sampled from an adult woman who had mild COVID-19 (a few samples of this study predate the infection). Cell type and time point are not known. The CDR3 region has the DNA TGTGCCAGCAGTGATTCCCGACAGACTAATCAGCCCCAGCATTTT. It translates to CASSDSRQTNQPQHF.